This TCR beta chain came from a study of blood T cell repertoires in COVID-19. Repertoires were generated with immunoSEQ multiplex PCR, while TCRdb's copy carries only in-frame clones and drops some. The sample includes about 230,000 clones, roughly 81% of them seen just once. Seattle patients were enrolled during active infection and followed longitudinally. This clone showed up just a few times. Trimming took 5 bases from V and 3 from J; bases not matched to a gene: 5. Germline CDR1 is SGHTA and CDR2 is FQGNSA. This CDR3 region has 15 residues. The receptor was isolated from a woman of 80 years or more with COVID-19, enrolled during active disease. The sample consisted of peripheral blood. The rearrangement links TRBV7-2 to TRBJ2-7; 12 positions agree with TRBD2. The DNA for the CDR3 is TGTGCCAGCAGCGCCGGACTAGCGGGAATCTACGAGCAGTACTTC. Amino acids: CASSAGLAGIYEQYF.